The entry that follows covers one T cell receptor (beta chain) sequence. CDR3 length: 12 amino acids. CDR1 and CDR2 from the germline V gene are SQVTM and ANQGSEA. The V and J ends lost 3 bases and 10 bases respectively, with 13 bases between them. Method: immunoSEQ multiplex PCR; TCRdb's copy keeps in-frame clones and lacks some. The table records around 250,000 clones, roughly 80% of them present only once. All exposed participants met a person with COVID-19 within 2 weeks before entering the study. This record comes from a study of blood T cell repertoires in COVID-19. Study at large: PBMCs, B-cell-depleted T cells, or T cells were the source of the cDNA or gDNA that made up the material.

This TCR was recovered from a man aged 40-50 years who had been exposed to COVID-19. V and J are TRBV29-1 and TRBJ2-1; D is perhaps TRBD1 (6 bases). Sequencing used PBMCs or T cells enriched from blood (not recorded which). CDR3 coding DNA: TGCAGCGTTGAGGGGGCTAGTAAGGAGCAGTTCTTC. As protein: CSVEGASKEQFF.